This paragraph covers one T cell receptor beta chain sequence. These data come from a study of OX40 agonist ivuxolimab in advanced cancers. At the level of the study: Participants, 82.7% male, averaged around 60 years of age, ranging from roughly 20 to 80. One hepatocellular carcinoma and a couple of cutaneous melanoma patients partially responded. Past anti-PD-1, anti-PD-L1 or anti-CTLA-4 therapy was accepted, and roughly 38% had received some.

Patients with a history of autoimmune disease or on systemic immunosuppression were excluded. Clones were sequenced by immunoSEQ multiplex PCR, and TCRdb holds only the in-frame ones, with some missing. The table lists tens of thousands of clones, roughly nine tenths of them singletons. The junction had 8 bases not matched to a gene; V was cut back by 5 bases and J by 6 bases. The germline V gene encodes CDR1 SGHTA and CDR2 FQGNSA. The CDR3 spans 15 residues. This rearrangement joins TRBV7-2 to TRBJ2-1; TRBD2 matches at 9 bases. The clonotype comes from an adult with an advanced solid tumor such as melanoma, head and neck, liver or kidney cancer. This specimen was CD4+ or CD8+ T cells sorted from blood, taken in a trial of the OX40 agonist ivuxolimab. The CDR3 sequence: CASSGAGGHVNEQFF. The CDR3 DNA reads TGTGCCAGCAGCGGAGCGGGGGGACATGTCAATGAGCAGTTCTTC.